This T cell receptor (beta chain) is drawn from a study of blood T cells in healthy people across ages. Next came a second PCR, run for about 6 to 11 cycles, which used a sample-barcoded 5' primer along with a J-beta primer mix. TCRdb reprocessed the 5' RACE reads with MiXCR, giving one entry per CDR3 protein. The sample yields 750,000 to 950,000 distinct CDR3 sequences, less than 70% seen once. This clonotype was picked up a small number of times. V shed 5 bases and J shed 4 bases, with 17 bases lying between them. CDR1 is SGHVS and CDR2 is FNYEAQ in the germline V gene. This CDR3 region has 16 residues.

The chain uses TRBV7-6 and TRBJ2-2; TRBD2 might be the D (6 bases). Sequencing used blood. The sequence was collected from a man at least 80 years old in good health. In nucleotides, the CDR3 is TGTGCCAGCAGCCCGGGGGACCTAGCGATCACCGGGGAGCTGTTTTTT. Translating gives CASSPGDLAITGELFF.